This entry is about one T cell receptor beta chain. This specimen belongs to a study of long-term antiretroviral therapy in people with HIV. As for the study in general: The oldest specimens predate the 2015 immediate-ART recommendation by about a decade.

In the United States, treatment was given to all participants with HIV. Sequencing used immunoSEQ v3.0 at survey level. The study targeted about 40,000-50,000 T-cell genomes per sample in sequencing. Some clones are missing from TCRdb's copy, which holds only in-frame ones; the method was immunoSEQ multiplex PCR. Among approximately 17,000 clones listed, about 78% were seen once. The receptor comes from a woman between 40 and 55 years old with HIV. The material was unsorted PBMCs, obtained approximately 3.4 years after starting antiretroviral therapy.

The CDR3 nucleotides are TGTGCCAGCTCACCTGGCGCTACCAAAAACTATGGCTACACCTTC. Residues: CASSPGATKNYGYTF. The rearrangement joins TRBV18 to TRBJ1-2; D gene ambiguous. Deletions cut 3 bases from V and 2 bases from J, with 13 bases between. The CDR3 spans 15 residues. Per the germline V gene, CDR1 is KGHSH and CDR2 is LQKENI.